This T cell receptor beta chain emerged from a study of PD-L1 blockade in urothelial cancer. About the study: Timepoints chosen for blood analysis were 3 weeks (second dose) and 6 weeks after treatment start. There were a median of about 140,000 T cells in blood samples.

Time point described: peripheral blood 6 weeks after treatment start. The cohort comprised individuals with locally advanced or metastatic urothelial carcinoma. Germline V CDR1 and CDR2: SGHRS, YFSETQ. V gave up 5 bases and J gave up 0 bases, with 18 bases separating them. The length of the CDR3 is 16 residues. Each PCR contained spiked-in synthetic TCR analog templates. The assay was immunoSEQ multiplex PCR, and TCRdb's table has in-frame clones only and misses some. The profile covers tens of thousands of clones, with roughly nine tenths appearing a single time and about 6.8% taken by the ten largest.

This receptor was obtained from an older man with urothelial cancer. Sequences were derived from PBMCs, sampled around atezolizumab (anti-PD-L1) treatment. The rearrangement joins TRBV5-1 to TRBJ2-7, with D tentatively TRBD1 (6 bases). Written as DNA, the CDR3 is TGCGCCAGCAGTCCACTTCCGGGACAAAGCTCCTACGAGCAGTACTTC. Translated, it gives CASSPLPGQSSYEQYF.